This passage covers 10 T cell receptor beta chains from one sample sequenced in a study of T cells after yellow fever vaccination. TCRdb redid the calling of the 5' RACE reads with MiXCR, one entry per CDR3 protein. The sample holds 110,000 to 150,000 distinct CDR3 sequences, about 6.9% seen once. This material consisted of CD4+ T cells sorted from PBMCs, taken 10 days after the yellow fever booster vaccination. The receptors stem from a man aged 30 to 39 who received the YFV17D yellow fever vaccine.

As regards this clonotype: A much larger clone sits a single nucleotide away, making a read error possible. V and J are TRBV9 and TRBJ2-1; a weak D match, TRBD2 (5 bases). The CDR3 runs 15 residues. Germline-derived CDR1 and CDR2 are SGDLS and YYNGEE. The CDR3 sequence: CVSSLVAGEGYEQFF. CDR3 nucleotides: TGTGTCAGCAGCTTGGTGGCAGGAGAGGGTTATGAGCAGTTCTTC.

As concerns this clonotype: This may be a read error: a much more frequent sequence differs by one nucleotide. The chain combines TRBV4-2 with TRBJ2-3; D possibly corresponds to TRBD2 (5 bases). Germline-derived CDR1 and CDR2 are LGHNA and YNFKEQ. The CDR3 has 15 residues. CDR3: CASSRTQGSTYTQYF. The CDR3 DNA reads TGTGCCAGCAGCCGAACCCAAGGGAGCACATATACGCAGTATTTT.

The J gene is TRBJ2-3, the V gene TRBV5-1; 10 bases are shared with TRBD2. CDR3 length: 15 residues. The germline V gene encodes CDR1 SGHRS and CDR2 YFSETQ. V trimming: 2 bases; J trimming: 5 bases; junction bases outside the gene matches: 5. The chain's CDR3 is CASSFRLAGRDTQYF. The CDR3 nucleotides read TGCGCCAGCAGCTTCCGACTAGCGGGCAGAGATACGCAGTATTTT.

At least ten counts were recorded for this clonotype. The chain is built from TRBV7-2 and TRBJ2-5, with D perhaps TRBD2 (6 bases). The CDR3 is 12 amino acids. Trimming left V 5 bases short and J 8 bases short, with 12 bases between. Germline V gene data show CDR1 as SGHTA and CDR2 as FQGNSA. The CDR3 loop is CASSHSGGTQYF. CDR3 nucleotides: TGTGCCAGCAGCCATAGCGGTGGAACCCAGTACTTC. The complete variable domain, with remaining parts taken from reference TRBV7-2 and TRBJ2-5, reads GAGVSQSPSNKVTEKGKDVELRCDPISGHTALYWYRQSLGQGLEFLIYFQGNSAPDKSGLPSDRFSAERTGGSVSTLTIQRTQQEDSAVYLCASSHSGGTQYFGPGTRLLVL.

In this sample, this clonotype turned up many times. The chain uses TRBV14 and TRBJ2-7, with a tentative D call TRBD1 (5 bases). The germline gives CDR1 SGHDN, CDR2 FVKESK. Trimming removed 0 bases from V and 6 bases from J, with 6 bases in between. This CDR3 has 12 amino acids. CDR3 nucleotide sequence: TGTGCCAGCAGCCAAGATCAGGGCGAGCAGTACTTC. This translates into CASSQDQGEQYF. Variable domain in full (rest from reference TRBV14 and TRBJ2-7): EAGVTQFPSHSVIEKGQTVTLRCDPISGHDNLYWYRRVMGKEIKFLLHFVKESKQDESGMPNNRFLAERTGGTYSTLKVQPAELEDSGVYFCASSQDQGEQYFGPGTRLTVT.

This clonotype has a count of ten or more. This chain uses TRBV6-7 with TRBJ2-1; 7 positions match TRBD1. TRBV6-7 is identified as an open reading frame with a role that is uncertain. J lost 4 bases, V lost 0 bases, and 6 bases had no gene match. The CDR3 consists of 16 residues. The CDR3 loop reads CASSYSTGQIYNEQFF. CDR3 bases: TGTGCCAGCAGTTACTCGACGGGACAGATATACAATGAGCAGTTCTTC.

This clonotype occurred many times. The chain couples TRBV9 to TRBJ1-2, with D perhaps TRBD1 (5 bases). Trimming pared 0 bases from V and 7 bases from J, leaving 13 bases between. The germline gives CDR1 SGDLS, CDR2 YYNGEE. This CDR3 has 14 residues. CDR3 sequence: CASSVDTNGGGYTF. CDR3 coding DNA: TGTGCCAGCAGCGTAGATACGAACGGGGGTGGCTACACCTTC. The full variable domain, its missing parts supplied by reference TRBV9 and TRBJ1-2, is DSGVTQTPKHLITATGQRVTLRCSPRSGDLSVYWYQQSLDQGLQFLIQYYNGEERAKGNILERFSAQQFPDLHSELNLSSLELGDSALYFCASSVDTNGGGYTFGSGTRLTVV.

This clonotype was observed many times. CDR3 DNA: TGCAGTGTCATGACTAACTACAATGAGCAGTTCTTC. Amino acid sequence: CSVMTNYNEQFF. The rearrangement joins TRBV20-1 to TRBJ2-1, with a possible D match to TRBD2 (5 bases). The germline V gene encodes CDR1 DFQATT and CDR2 SNEGSKA (reference sequence). CDR3 length equals 12 residues. V lost 7 bases to trimming and J lost 3 bases, with 10 bases between them.

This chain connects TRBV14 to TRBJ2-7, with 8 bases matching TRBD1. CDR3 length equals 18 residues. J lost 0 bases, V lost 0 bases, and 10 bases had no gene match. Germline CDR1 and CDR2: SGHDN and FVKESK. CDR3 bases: TGTGCCAGCAGCCAAGATCTCACCGGGACAGGCAGCTCCTACGAGCAGTACTTC. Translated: CASSQDLTGTGSSYEQYF.

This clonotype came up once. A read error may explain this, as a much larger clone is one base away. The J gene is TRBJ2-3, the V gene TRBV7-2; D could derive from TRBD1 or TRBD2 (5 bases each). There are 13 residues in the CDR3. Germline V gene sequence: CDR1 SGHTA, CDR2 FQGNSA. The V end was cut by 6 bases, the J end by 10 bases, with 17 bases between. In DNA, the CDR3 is TGTGCCAGCAGAAACGTGGGGGTTTCGCCGCAGTATTTT. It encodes CASRNVGVSPQYF.